This TCR beta chain appears in the sequencing data of a study of tumor-infiltrating lymphocytes in primary liver carcinoma. Overall study: Surgeons resected the patients' primary liver carcinomas. Findings of the study overall: Overlap between tumor regions exceeded overlap of tumor with adjacent tissue or blood. A significantly higher top-250-clone fraction was recorded for tumors than for blood (p = 0.039).

As regards this clonotype: What it binds is unknown.

Trimming took off 6 bases at V and 6 bases at J, with 11 bases between the two ends. Germline assignment: CDR1 MNHEY and CDR2 SVGAGI. The CDR3 extends over 13 amino acids. The study extracted blood RNA from unsorted whole blood and also extracted germline DNA. Peripheral blood, around 4 milliliters, was collected prior to surgery. Researchers generated TCR beta cDNA from about 450 ng of total RNA, relying on a constant-region primer. Three nested multiplex PCR rounds, a slightly modified ARM-PCR, produced the libraries for TCR beta. Rounds one and two of PCR, each of around 11 cycles, were primed with TRBV1-TRBV30 forward primers and a C-beta reverse primer. One entry per CDR3 protein results from TCRdb running MiXCR on the multiplex PCR reads. In the table there are around 170,000 distinct CDR3 sequences, about 55% of which are singletons.

The receptor was isolated from a man in his forties or fifties with primary liver carcinoma and hepatitis B virus infection. The chain uses TRBV6-5 and TRBJ2-2; D uncertain. Sequences were obtained from peripheral blood. The CDR3 loop reads CASRTGMAGELFF. CDR3 bases: TGTGCCAGCAGGACCGGTATGGCCGGGGAGCTGTTTTTT.